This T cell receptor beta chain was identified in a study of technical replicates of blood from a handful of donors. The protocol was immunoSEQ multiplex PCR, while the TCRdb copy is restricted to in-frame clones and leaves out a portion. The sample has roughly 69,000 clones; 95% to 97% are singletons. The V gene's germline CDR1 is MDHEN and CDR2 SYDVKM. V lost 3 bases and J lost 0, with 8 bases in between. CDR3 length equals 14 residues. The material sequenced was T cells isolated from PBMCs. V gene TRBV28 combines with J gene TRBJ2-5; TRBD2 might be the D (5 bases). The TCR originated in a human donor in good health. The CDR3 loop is CASSLSGNQETQYF. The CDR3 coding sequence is TGTGCCAGCAGTTTGTCGGGAAACCAAGAGACCCAGTACTTC.